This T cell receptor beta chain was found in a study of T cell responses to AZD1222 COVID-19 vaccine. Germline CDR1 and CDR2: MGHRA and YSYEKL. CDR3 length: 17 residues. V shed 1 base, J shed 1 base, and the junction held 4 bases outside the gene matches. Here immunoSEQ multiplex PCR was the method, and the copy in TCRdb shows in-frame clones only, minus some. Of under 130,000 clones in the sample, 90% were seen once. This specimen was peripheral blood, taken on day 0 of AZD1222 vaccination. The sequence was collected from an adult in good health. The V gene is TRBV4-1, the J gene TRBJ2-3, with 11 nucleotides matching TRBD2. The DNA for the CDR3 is TGCGCCAGCAGCCAAGCGGTACTAGCGGGGGGCACAGATACGCAGTATTTT. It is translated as CASSQAVLAGGTDTQYF.